This is a list of T cell receptor beta chains from one sample in a study of CD8 T cells in ankylosing spondylitis. Using its own MiXCR run on the 5' RACE reads, TCRdb lists one record per CDR3 protein. The table records 500,000 or so distinct CDR3 sequences, about 5.4% of them present only once. Material: blood, either unsorted or a sorted T cell fraction (not recorded which). Receptors were obtained from a male donor with ankylosing spondylitis. Both conserved end residues are part of each CDR3. A D gene is named only where the DNA matches it firmly. Clone size is given for some rows only: seen once, a few or many times, or a class if the clone is expanded.

size	V	J	D	CDR3	DNA
many	TRBV28	TRBJ2-6	NA	CASSPNRPGANVLTF	TGTGCCAGCAGTCCAAATAGGCCTGGGGCCAACGTCCTGACTTTC
few	TRBV5-1	TRBJ2-2	TRBD2	CASRLAEGLGELFF	TGCGCCAGCAGACTAGCGGAGGGGCTCGGGGAGCTGTTTTTT
few	TRBV5-1	TRBJ2-1	NA	CASSFSGKGEQFF	TGCGCCAGCAGCTTTTCCGGGAAGGGTGAGCAGTTCTTC
many	TRBV12-3/TRBV12-4	TRBJ2-1	NA	CASSTGYNEQFF	TGTGCCAGCAGCACAGGGTACAATGAGCAGTTCTTC
many	TRBV6-5	TRBJ2-4	TRBD2	CASSYSTSGGALGKNIQYF	TGTGCCAGCAGTTACTCGACTAGCGGGGGGGCATTAGGCAAAAACATTCAGTACTTC
once	TRBV5-1	TRBJ1-1	NA	CASSLAGRNTEAYF	TGCGCCAGCAGCTTGGCCGGACGGAACACTGAAGCTTACTTT
many	TRBV12-3/TRBV12-4	TRBJ2-1	TRBD2	CASRIGTSFGNEQFF	TGTGCCAGCAGGATCGGGACTAGCTTTGGGAATGAGCAGTTCTTC
many	TRBV9	TRBJ2-1	NA	CASSVVDSYNEQFF	TGTGCCAGCAGCGTAGTTGACTCCTACAATGAGCAGTTCTTC
many	TRBV10-3	TRBJ2-2	TRBD2	CAIPTSSGRLPNTGELFF	TGTGCCATACCGACCTCAAGCGGGAGGCTCCCGAACACCGGGGAGCTGTTTTTT
many	TRBV20-1	TRBJ2-7	NA	CSAIPRGVYIYEQYF	TGCAGTGCTATCCCTAGGGGAGTTTATATCTACGAGCAGTACTTC
many	TRBV20-1	TRBJ2-7	TRBD1	CSARDPGQNPYEQYF	TGCAGTGCTAGGGATCCGGGACAGAATCCCTACGAGCAGTACTTC
many	TRBV9	TRBJ1-1	NA	CASSDTLFTRGYEAFF	TGTGCCAGCAGCGATACCCTTTTCACTCGGGGCTATGAAGCTTTCTTT
many	TRBV5-1	TRBJ2-7	TRBD1	CASSFVGQGREQYF	TGCGCCAGCAGCTTTGTCGGACAGGGACGCGAGCAGTACTTC
many	TRBV5-1	TRBJ2-5	TRBD1	CASGTETMETQYF	TGCGCCAGTGGGACAGAGACGATGGAGACCCAGTACTTC
many	TRBV5-1	TRBJ2-3	TRBD1	CASSWQWDRADTDTQYF	TGCGCCAGCAGCTGGCAATGGGACAGGGCGGACACAGATACGCAGTATTTT
few	TRBV7-2	TRBJ2-1	NA	CATSIRPSYNEQFF	TGTGCCACTAGTATCCGCCCCTCCTACAATGAGCAGTTCTTC
NA	TRBV5-1	TRBJ2-5	TRBD1	CASSLMGQPRETQYF	TGCGCCAGCAGCTTGATGGGACAGCCTCGGGAGACCCAGTACTTC
many	TRBV20-1	TRBJ2-1	TRBD2	CSARVGREGRNEQFF	TGCAGTGCTAGAGTCGGGCGGGAGGGCCGGAATGAGCAGTTCTTC
NA	TRBV7-9	TRBJ1-1	NA	CASSHGRAGMNTEAFF	TGTGCCAGCAGCCACGGGCGGGCCGGGATGAACACTGAAGCTTTCTTT
many	TRBV27	TRBJ2-7	NA	CASSLGAGTYEQYF	TGTGCCAGCAGTTTAGGGGCAGGGACCTACGAGCAGTACTTC
NA	TRBV5-3	TRBJ1-2	NA	CASSPGFHYGYTF	TGTGCCAGCAGCCCTGGGTTCCACTATGGCTACACCTTC
many	TRBV29-1	TRBJ2-7	TRBD1	CSVMRRQGYEQYF	TGCAGCGTCATGCGACGACAGGGCTACGAGCAGTACTTC
many	TRBV6-5	TRBJ2-5	NA	CASSSSAYQETQYF	TGTGCCAGCAGTTCGTCAGCATACCAAGAGACCCAGTACTTC
many	TRBV7-8	TRBJ2-4	NA	CASSLDRLAKNIQYF	TGTGCCAGCAGCTTAGATAGGTTAGCCAAAAACATTCAGTACTTC
many	TRBV7-2	TRBJ2-5	TRBD1	CASSQGQGLGTQYF	TGTGCCAGCAGCCAGGGACAGGGATTGGGGACCCAGTACTTC
few	TRBV11-1	TRBJ2-5	TRBD2	CASSGESRGLAGGQETQYF	TGTGCCAGCAGCGGGGAAAGCCGCGGACTAGCGGGGGGGCAAGAGACCCAGTACTTC
few	TRBV4-3	TRBJ2-7	NA	CASSQDLDYEQYF	TGCGCCAGCAGCCAAGATTTGGACTACGAGCAGTACTTC
many	TRBV9	TRBJ1-5	TRBD1	CASGPGPGGQPQHF	TGTGCCAGTGGGCCGGGACCAGGGGGTCAGCCCCAGCATTTT
many	TRBV7-9	TRBJ2-3	TRBD2	CASSLVAAGPSGTQYF	TGTGCCAGCAGCTTAGTAGCAGCGGGGCCCTCTGGTACGCAGTATTTT